The 7 T cell receptor beta chains below were found in one sample sequenced in a study of technical replicates of blood from a few donors. Profiling relied on immunoSEQ multiplex PCR, and the TCRdb table lists in-frame clones only, not all of them. The repertoire consists of under 80,000 clones, with 90% to 95% occurring once and the leading ten covering over 0.25%. The sequencing input was T cells isolated from PBMCs. Receptors were obtained from a human donor in good health.

The chain recombines TRBV6-1 with TRBJ1-1; 7 bases fit TRBD1. This CDR3 comprises 14 residues. Germline assignment: CDR1 MNHNS and CDR2 SASEGT. With V trimmed by 9 bases and J by 1 base, 8 bases remained unmatched. The CDR3 loop reads CASLEQGKNTEAFF. DNA of the CDR3: TGTGCCAGTTTGGAACAGGGGAAGAACACTGAAGCTTTCTTT.

This chain connects TRBV27 to TRBJ1-1; D is unclear. Germline V gene data show CDR1 as MNHEY and CDR2 as SMNVEV (reference sequence). V dropped 4 bases and J dropped 4 bases, with 25 bases sitting between them. This CDR3 contains 18 residues. For the CDR3, the DNA is TGTGCCAGCAGTTACGTACCGGGTCTACACGAAACATTCACTGAAGCTTTCTTT. This sequence encodes CASSYVPGLHETFTEAFF.

The chain combines TRBV7-8 with TRBJ1-5; no reliable D call. Germline lookup yields CDR1 SGHVS and CDR2 FQNEAQ. The CDR3 extends over 14 amino acids. V was trimmed by 4 bases and J by 5 bases, leaving 12 bases between them. The DNA for the CDR3 is TGTGCCAGCAGCTCCTACAGCCCAGATCAGCCCCAGCATTTT. This gives the protein CASSSYSPDQPQHF.

V and J are TRBV5-4 and TRBJ2-5; a possible D gene is TRBD2 (5 bases). Trimming shortened V by 4 bases and J by 3 bases, and 13 bases separated the two germline ends. CDR1 SGHNT and CDR2 YYREEE come from the germline V gene (reference sequence). The CDR3 spans 14 residues. The CDR3 is CASSPEAGKETQYF. For the CDR3, the DNA is TGTGCCAGCAGCCCGGAGGCAGGTAAAGAGACCCAGTACTTC.

This rearrangement joins TRBV6-5 to TRBJ2-1, with 9 bases identical to TRBD1. This CDR3 is 15 amino acids long. V lost 6 bases and J lost 4; bases outside the gene matches: 7. Per germline, CDR1 MNHEY and CDR2 SVGAGI. This CDR3 is CASRAGTGRYNEQFF. CDR3 nucleotide sequence: TGTGCCAGCAGAGCCGGGACAGGGAGGTACAATGAGCAGTTCTTC.

This clone was seen a single time. This chain joins TRBV5-1 and TRBJ2-3; D is perhaps TRBD1 (6 bases). This CDR3 spans 15 amino acids. V was cut by 0 bases and J by 0 bases, with 8 bases left in between. CDR1 SGHRS and CDR2 YFSETQ come from the germline V gene. Here the CDR3 reads CASSLEGHSTDTQYF. The CDR3 DNA reads as TGCGCCAGCAGCTTGGAGGGACACAGCACAGATACGCAGTATTTT.

This clone was observed once. J is TRBJ2-7 and V is TRBV7-9; possibly TRBD1 for D (7 bases). Looked up from germline, CDR1 is SEHNR and CDR2 is FQNEAQ (reference sequence). The CDR3 is 16 residues long. V lost 4 bases and J 4 bases, leaving 20 bases between the germline ends. This chain's CDR3 is CASSSLARQGGYEQYF. The CDR3 nucleotides read TGTGCCAGCAGCTCTTTGGCTAGACAGGGAGGATACGAGCAGTACTTC. Full variable domain (missing parts from reference TRBV7-9 and TRBJ2-7): DTGVSQNPRHKITKRGQNVTFRCDPISEHNRLYWYRQTLGQGPEFLTYFQNEAQLEKSRLLSDRFSAERPKGSFSTLEIQRTEQGDSAMYLCASSSLARQGGYEQYFGPGTRLTVT.